What follows describes a single T cell receptor beta chain. Its specificity is unknown. Measured with immunoSEQ multiplex PCR; TCRdb has only the in-frame clones, and not every one. The table has tens of thousands of clones, about 93% seen once. This sample was taken from a study of cytomegalovirus exposure and HLA in healthy donors. General study points: It was found in a later analysis that first-cohort TCR clusters tended to co-occur in the 120 validation repertoires.

This receptor was taken from a woman under 30 in good health and CMV-seropositive. The specimen sequenced was PBMCs.

The CDR3 nucleotides are TGTGCCAGCAGCCTCAGCGGGGGGGAGCAGTACTTC. Protein product: CASSLSGGEQYF. The chain is built from TRBV11-2 and TRBJ2-7, with TRBD2 matching over 9 bases. The CDR3 is 12 amino acids. V shed 5 bases, J shed 7 bases, and the junction held 3 bases outside the gene matches. CDR1 SGHAT and CDR2 FQNNGV come from the germline V gene.